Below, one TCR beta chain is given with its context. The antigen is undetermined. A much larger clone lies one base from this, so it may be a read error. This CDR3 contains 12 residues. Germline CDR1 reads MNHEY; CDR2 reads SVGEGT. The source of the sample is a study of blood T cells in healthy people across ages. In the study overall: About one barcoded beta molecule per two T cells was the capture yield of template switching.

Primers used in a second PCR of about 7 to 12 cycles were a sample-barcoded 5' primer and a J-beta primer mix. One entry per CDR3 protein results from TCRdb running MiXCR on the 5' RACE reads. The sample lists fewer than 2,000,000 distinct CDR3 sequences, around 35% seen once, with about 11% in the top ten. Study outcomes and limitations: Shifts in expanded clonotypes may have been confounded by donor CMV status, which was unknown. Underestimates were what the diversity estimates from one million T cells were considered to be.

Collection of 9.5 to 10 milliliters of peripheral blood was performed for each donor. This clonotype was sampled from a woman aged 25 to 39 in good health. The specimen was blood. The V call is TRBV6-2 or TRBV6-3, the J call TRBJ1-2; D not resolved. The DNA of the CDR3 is TGTGCCAGCAGTACTACCTCGGTTGGCCACACCTTC. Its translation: CASSTTSVGHTF.